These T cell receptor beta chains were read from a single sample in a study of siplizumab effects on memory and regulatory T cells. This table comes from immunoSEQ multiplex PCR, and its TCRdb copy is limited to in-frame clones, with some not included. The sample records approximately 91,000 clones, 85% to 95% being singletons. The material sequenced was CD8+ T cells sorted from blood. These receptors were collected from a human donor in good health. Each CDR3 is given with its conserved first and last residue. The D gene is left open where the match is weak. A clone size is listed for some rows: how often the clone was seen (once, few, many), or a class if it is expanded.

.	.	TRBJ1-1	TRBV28	CASRRGTSTEAFF	TGTGCCAGCAGGCGTGGGACTTCGACTGAAGCTTTCTTT
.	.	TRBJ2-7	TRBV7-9	CASSPPPAEPLYEQYF	TGTGCCAGCAGCCCCCCCCCGGCGGAGCCCCTATACGAGCAGTACTTC
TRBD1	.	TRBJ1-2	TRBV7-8	CASSLGQGGYGYTF	TGTGCCAGCAGCTTAGGACAGGGCGGCTATGGCTACACCTTC
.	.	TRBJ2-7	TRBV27	CASSYGTNGDEQYF	TGTGCCAGCAGTTATGGGACAAACGGCGACGAGCAGTACTTC
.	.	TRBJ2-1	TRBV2	CASNKEGEGLYNEQFF	TGTGCCAGCAACAAAGAGGGGGAGGGGCTCTACAATGAGCAGTTCTTC
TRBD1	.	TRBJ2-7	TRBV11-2	CASSLVPGQGPYEQYF	TGTGCCAGCAGCTTAGTACCGGGACAGGGTCCCTACGAGCAGTACTTC
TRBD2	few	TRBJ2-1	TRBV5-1	CASSFGLEGEQFF	TGCGCCAGCAGCTTCGGACTAGAAGGTGAGCAGTTCTTC
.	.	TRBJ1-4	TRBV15	CATSPTPGTNEKLFF	TGTGCCACCAGTCCCACCCCGGGAACTAATGAAAAACTGTTTTTT
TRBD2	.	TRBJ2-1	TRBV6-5	CASSYGEREREQFF	TGTGCCAGCAGTTACGGGGAGCGGGAGAGGGAGCAGTTCTTC
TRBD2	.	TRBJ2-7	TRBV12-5	CASQGHPGGNEQYF	TGTGCTAGCCAGGGACATCCGGGGGGGAATGAGCAGTACTTC
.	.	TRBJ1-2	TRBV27	CASSSGSLGGYTF	TGTGCCAGCAGTTCGGGATCGTTGGGTGGCTACACCTTC
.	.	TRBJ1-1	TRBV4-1	CASSQDASRPEAFF	TGCGCCAGCAGCCAAGATGCCAGTCGACCTGAAGCTTTCTTT
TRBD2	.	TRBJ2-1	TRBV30	CAWGFVAGGPDEQFF	TGTGCCTGGGGGTTTGTAGCGGGAGGGCCGGATGAGCAGTTCTTC
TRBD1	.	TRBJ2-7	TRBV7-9	CASSSTGTVPWEQYF	TGTGCCAGCAGCTCGACCGGGACAGTTCCCTGGGAGCAGTACTTC
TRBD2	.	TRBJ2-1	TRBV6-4	CASSSVAGVYNEQFF	TGTGCCAGCAGCTCCGTAGCGGGGGTCTACAATGAGCAGTTCTTC
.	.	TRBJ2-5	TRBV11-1	CASSLGAGNQETQYF	TGTGCCAGCAGCTTAGGGGCAGGGAACCAAGAGACCCAGTACTTC
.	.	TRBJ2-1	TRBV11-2	CASSRGYNEQFF	TGTGCCAGCAGCCGCGGGTACAATGAGCAGTTCTTC
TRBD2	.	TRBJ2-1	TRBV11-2	CASSLGGGEQFF	TGTGCCAGCAGCTTAGGGGGGGGAGAGCAGTTCTTC
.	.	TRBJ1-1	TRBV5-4	CASSEVNTEAFF	TGTGCCAGCAGCGAGGTGAACACTGAAGCTTTCTTT
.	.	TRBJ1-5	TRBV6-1	CASSEVRGSNQPQHF	TGTGCCAGCAGTGAAGTCAGGGGTAGCAATCAGCCCCAGCATTTT
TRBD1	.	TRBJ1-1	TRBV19	CASSIIAGGWTEAFF	TGTGCCAGTAGTATAATTGCAGGGGGATGGACTGAAGCTTTCTTT
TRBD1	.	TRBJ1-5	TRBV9	CASSVGDRGVQPQHF	TGTGCCAGCAGCGTAGGGGACAGGGGGGTGCAGCCCCAGCATTTT
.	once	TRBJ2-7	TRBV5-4	CASSHFGGRSYEQYF	TGTGCCAGCAGCCACTTTGGGGGGAGGTCCTACGAGCAGTACTTC
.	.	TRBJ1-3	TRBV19	CASTSGWGYSGNTIYF	TGTGCCAGTACCTCCGGGTGGGGGTACTCTGGAAACACCATATATTTT
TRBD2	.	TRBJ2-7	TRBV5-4	CASSSGGSYEQYF	TGTGCCAGCAGCAGCGGGGGGTCCTACGAGCAGTACTTC
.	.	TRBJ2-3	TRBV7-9	CASSLAKGGGTDTQYF	TGTGCCAGCAGCTTAGCCAAGGGAGGAGGTACAGATACGCAGTATTTT
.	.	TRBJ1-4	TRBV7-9	CASSLVVKAEITTNEKLFF	TGTGCCAGCAGCTTAGTTGTTAAGGCAGAAATAACAACTAATGAAAAACTGTTTTTT
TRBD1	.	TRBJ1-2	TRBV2	CASIGETGKYGYTF	TGTGCCAGCATTGGCGAGACAGGGAAATATGGCTACACCTTC
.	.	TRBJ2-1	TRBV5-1	CASSFRTPEYEQFF	TGCGCCAGCAGCTTCCGGACCCCAGAGTATGAGCAGTTCTTC
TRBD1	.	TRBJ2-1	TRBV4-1	CASSEQGNEQFF	TGCGCCAGCAGCGAACAGGGGAATGAGCAGTTCTTC
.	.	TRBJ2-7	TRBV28	CASRKRAGSGYEQYF	TGTGCCAGCAGAAAGCGGGCAGGGTCGGGCTACGAGCAGTACTTC
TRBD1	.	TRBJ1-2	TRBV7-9	CASSTTGVYGYTF	TGTGCCAGCAGCACGACAGGGGTCTATGGCTACACCTTC
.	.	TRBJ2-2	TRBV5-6	CASSLAGGVHTGELFF	TGTGCCAGCAGCTTGGCTGGGGGCGTACACACCGGGGAGCTGTTTTTT
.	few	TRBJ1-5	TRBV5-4	CASSSQGSNQPQHF	TGTGCCAGCAGCTCCCAAGGTAGCAATCAGCCCCAGCATTTT
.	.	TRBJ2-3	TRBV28	CASSFLGTRNTQYF	TGTGCCAGCAGTTTCCTCGGGACCCGTAATACGCAGTATTTT
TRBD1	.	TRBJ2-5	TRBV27	CASSPGGVEETQYF	TGTGCCAGCAGTCCAGGGGGAGTCGAAGAGACCCAGTACTTC
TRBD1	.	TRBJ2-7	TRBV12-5	CASGLAFPTGTGVHEQYF	TGTGCTAGTGGTTTGGCATTTCCGACCGGGACAGGGGTCCACGAGCAGTACTTC
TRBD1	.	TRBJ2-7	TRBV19	CASSSGTGLYEQYF	TGTGCCAGTAGTTCCGGGACAGGTCTCTACGAGCAGTACTTC
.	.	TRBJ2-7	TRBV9	CASSVGAASSGEQYF	TGTGCCAGCAGCGTAGGGGCGGCTAGCTCAGGAGAGCAGTACTTC